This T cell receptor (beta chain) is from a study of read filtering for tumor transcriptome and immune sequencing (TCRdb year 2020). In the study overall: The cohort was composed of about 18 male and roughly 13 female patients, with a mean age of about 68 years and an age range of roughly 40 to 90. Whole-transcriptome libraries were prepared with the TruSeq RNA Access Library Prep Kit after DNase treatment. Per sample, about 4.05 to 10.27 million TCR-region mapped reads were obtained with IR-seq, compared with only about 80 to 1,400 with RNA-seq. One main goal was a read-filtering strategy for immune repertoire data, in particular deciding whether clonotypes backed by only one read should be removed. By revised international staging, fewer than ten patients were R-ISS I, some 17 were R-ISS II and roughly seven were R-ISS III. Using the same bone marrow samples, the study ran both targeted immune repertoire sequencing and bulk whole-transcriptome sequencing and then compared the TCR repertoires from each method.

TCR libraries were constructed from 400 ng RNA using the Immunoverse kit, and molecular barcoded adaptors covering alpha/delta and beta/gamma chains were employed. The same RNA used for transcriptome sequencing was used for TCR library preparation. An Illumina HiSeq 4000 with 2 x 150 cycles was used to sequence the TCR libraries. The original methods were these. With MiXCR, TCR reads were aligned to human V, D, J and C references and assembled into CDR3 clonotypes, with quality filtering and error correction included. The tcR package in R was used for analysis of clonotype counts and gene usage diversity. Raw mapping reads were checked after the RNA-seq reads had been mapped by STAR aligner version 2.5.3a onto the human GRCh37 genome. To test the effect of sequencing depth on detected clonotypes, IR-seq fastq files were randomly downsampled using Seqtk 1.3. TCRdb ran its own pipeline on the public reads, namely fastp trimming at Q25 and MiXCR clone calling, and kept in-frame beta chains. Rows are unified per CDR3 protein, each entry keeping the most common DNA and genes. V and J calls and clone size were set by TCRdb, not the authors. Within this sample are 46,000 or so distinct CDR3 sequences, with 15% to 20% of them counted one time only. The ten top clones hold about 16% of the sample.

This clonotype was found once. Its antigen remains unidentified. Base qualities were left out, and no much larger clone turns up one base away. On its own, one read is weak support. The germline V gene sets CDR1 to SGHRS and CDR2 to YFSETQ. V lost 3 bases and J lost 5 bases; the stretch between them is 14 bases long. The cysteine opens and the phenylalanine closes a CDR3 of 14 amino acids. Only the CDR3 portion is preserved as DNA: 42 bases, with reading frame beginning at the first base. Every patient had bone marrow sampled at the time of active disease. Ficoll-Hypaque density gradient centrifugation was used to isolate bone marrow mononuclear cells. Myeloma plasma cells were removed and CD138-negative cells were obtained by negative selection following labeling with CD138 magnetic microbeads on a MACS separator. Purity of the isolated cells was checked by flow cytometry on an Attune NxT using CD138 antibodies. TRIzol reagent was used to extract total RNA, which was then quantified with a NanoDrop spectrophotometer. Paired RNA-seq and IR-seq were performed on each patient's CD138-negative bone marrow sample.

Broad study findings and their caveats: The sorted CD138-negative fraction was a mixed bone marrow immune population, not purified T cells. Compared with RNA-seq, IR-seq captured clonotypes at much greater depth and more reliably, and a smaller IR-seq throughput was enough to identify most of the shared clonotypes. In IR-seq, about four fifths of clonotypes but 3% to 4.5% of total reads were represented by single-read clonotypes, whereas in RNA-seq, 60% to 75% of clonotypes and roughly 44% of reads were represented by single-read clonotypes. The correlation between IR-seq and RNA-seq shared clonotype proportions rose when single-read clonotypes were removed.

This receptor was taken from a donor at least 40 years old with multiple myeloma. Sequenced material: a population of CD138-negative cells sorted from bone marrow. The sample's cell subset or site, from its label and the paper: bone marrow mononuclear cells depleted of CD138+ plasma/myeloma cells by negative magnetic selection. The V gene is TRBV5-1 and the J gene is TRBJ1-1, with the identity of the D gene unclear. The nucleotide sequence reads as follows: TGCGCCAGCAGCTCTTCAGGAGGTATAACTGAAGCTTTCTTT. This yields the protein CASSSSGGITEAFF.